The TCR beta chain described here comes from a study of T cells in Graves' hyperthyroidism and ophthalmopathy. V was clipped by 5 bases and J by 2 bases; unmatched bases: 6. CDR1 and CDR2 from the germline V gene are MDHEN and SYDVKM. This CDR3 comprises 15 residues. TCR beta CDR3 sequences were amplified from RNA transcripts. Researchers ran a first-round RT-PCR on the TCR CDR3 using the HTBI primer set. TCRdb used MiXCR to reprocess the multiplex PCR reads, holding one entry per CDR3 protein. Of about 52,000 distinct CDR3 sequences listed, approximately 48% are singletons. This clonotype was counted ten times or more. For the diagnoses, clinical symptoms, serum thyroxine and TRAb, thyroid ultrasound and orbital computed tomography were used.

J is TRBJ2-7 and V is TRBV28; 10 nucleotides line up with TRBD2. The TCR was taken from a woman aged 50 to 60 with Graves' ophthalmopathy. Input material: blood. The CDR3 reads CASSPTSGAPYEQYF. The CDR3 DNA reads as TGTGCCAGCAGTCCCACTAGCGGGGCACCCTACGAGCAGTACTTC.